These 13 T cell receptor beta chains originate from one sample sequenced in a study of T cell changes during pregnancy in multiple sclerosis. TCRdb keeps only in-frame clones here, not all; method: immunoSEQ multiplex PCR. The table records 25,000 to 35,000 clones, 70% to 90% of them present only once. The material was CD8+ T cells from peripheral blood mononuclear cells, obtained in the second trimester of pregnancy. These receptors were obtained from a female donor with multiple sclerosis, enrolled in a pregnancy study.

The chain carries TRBV2 and TRBJ2-3, with TRBD2 as a possible D gene (5 bases). Trimming removed 8 bases at V and 2 bases at J, with 14 bases between. Germline V gene sequence: CDR1 SNHLY, CDR2 FYNNEI. The CDR3 loop spans 14 amino acids. The DNA of the CDR3 is TGTGCCAGCTCCAAAGAGGGATCCACAGATACGCAGTATTTT. Translated: CASSKEGSTDTQYF.

The gene calls are TRBV10-3 and TRBJ2-3, with 9 bases that match TRBD1. J gave up 3 bases and V 6 bases, and 10 bases lay outside the gene matches. The CDR3 has 16 amino acids. The germline gives CDR1 ENHRY, CDR2 SYGVKD. In DNA, the CDR3 is TGTGCCATCAGAAAACAGGGGGCAATCGATACAGATACGCAGTATTTT. Translation gives CAIRKQGAIDTDTQYF.

The gene calls are TRBV6-5 and TRBJ2-7, with 7 bases identical to TRBD1. Trimming took 2 bases from V and 4 from J; bases not matched to a gene: 5. The CDR3 extends over 14 amino acids. Germline V gene data show CDR1 as MNHEY and CDR2 as SVGAGI. Written as DNA, the CDR3 is TGTGCCAGCAGTTACGGGGACAGCGATTACGAGCAGTACTTC. Translating gives CASSYGDSDYEQYF.

The chain joins TRBV7-3 to TRBJ2-1; D remains unclear. The V gene's germline CDR1 is SGHTA and CDR2 FQGTGA. Deletions cut 5 bases from V and 5 bases from J, with 10 bases between. The CDR3 is 13 residues long. The chain's CDR3 is CASSPSKNNEQFF. The CDR3 nucleotides read TGTGCCAGCAGCCCTAGTAAGAACAATGAGCAGTTCTTC.

This clone was seen only once. This chain connects TRBV9 to TRBJ2-1; 7 bases are a match to TRBD1. CDR1 is SGDLS, CDR2 YYNGEE, per germline. CDR3 length: 14 residues. Trimming removed 4 bases from V and 5 bases from J; junction bases left unmatched: 6. CDR3 nucleotides: TGTGCCAGCAGCCCGACAGGGTCCCACAATGAGCAGTTCTTC. Its translation is CASSPTGSHNEQFF.

The chain has TRBV30 and TRBJ2-2, with D maybe TRBD2 (6 bases). The germline V gene encodes CDR1 GTSNPN and CDR2 SVGIG (reference sequence). The CDR3 runs to 15 residues. Trimming stripped 0 bases from V and 2 bases from J, with 10 bases between. The CDR3 loop reads CAWSVQRVNTGELFF. The CDR3 DNA reads as TGTGCCTGGAGTGTACAGCGGGTTAACACCGGGGAGCTGTTTTTT. Drawing the rest from reference TRBV30 and TRBJ2-2, the complete variable domain is SQTIHQWPATLVQPVGSPLSLECTVEGTSNPNLYWYRQAAGRGLQLLFYSVGIGQISSEVPQNLSASRPQDRQFILSSKKLLLSDSGFYLCAWSVQRVNTGELFFGEGSRLTVL.

The CDR3 protein is CASRSEGIESTDTQYF. Written as DNA, the CDR3 is TGCGCCAGCAGGTCCGAGGGAATTGAGAGCACAGATACGCAGTATTTT. The V call is TRBV10-2, the J call TRBJ2-3, with D possibly TRBD2 on 5 matching bases. The CDR3 contains 16 residues. The V end lost 6 bases, the J end lost 0 bases, and 16 bases lay between the germline ends. Germline-derived CDR1 and CDR2 are WSHSY and SAAADI.

The rearrangement links TRBV7-9 to TRBJ2-1, with D unresolved. V lost 5 bases and J 0 bases, leaving 8 bases between the germline ends. The CDR3 sequence is 14 residues long. The germline V gene encodes CDR1 SEHNR and CDR2 FQNEAQ (reference sequence). CDR3 DNA sequence: TGTGCCAGCAGCATTTCGAGCTCCTACAATGAGCAGTTCTTC. Translation: CASSISSSYNEQFF.

This sequence joins TRBV27 and TRBJ1-1; unclear D gene. The CDR3 is 13 amino acids. Trimming took 3 bases from V and 5 from J, leaving 10 bases between them. CDR1 and CDR2 from the germline V gene are MNHEY and SMNVEV (reference sequence). DNA for the CDR3: TGTGCCAGCAGTTTTCCCCCTTTTACTGAAGCTTTCTTT. It codes for CASSFPPFTEAFF.

The chain uses TRBV2 and TRBJ1-1; 9 nucleotides match TRBD1. The V gene end was trimmed by 6 bases and the J gene end by 5 bases; junction bases not matched to a gene: 13. Germline V gene sequence: CDR1 SNHLY, CDR2 FYNNEI. The CDR3 runs to 16 residues. The CDR3 protein is CASRERQGVGVTEAFF. CDR3 nucleotide sequence: TGTGCCAGCAGGGAACGACAGGGGGTGGGTGTGACTGAAGCTTTCTTT.

The chain uses TRBV29-1 and TRBJ1-1; no definite D call. CDR3 length: 13 amino acids. The germline V gene has CDR1 SQVTM and CDR2 ANQGSEA. Between the trimmed V and J ends, which lost 1 base and 9 bases, there was a span of 15 bases. This CDR3 is CSVEGAEEIKAFF. The DNA of the CDR3 is TGCAGCGTTGAAGGGGCGGAGGAAATAAAAGCTTTCTTT. The whole variable domain, filled in from reference TRBV29-1 and TRBJ1-1, reads SAVISQKPSRDICQRGTSLTIQCQVDSQVTMMFWYRQQPGQSLTLIATANQGSEATYESGFVIDKFPISRPNLTFSTLTVSNMSPEDSSIYLCSVEGAEEIKAFFGQGTRLTVV.

A single count supports this clone. This sequence joins TRBV7-6 and TRBJ2-7, with 16 bases lining up with TRBD2. This CDR3 has 15 residues. V gave up 5 bases and J gave up 4 bases; unmatched junction bases: 2. The germline V gene encodes CDR1 SGHVS and CDR2 FNYEAQ. CDR3 bases: TGTGCCAGCAGCCCGGGACTAGCGGGGGGGTACGAGCAGTACTTC. Its translation: CASSPGLAGGYEQYF.

In its sample, this clone was seen once. The J gene is TRBJ2-5, the V gene TRBV5-1; D uncertain. This CDR3 contains 13 residues. The V gene's germline CDR1 is SGHRS and CDR2 YFSETQ. Deletions cut 4 bases from V and 3 bases from J, with 10 bases between. The CDR3 DNA reads TGCGCCAGCAGCAGCGTTTTTAAAGAGACCCAGTACTTC. It yields the protein CASSSVFKETQYF. Full variable domain (missing parts from reference TRBV5-1 and TRBJ2-5): KAGVTQTPRYLIKTRGQQVTLSCSPISGHRSVSWYQQTPGQGLQFLFEYFSETQRNKGNFPGRFSGRQFSNSRSEMNVSTLELGDSALYLCASSSVFKETQYFGPGTRLLVL.